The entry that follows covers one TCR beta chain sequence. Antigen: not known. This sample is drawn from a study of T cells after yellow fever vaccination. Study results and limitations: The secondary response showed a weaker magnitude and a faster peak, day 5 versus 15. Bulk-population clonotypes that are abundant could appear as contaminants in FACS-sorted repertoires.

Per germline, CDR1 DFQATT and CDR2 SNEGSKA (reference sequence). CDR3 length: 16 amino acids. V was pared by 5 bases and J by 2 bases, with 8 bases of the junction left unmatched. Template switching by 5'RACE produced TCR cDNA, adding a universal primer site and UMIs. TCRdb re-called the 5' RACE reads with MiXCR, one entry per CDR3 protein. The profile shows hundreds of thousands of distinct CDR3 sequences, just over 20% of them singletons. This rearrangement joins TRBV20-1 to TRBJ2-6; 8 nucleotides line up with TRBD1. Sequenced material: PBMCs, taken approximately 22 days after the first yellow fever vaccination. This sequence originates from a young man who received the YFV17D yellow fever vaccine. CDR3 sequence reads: CSAVQGARTGANVLTF. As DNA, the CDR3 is TGCAGTGCTGTTCAGGGGGCGCGGACTGGGGCCAACGTCCTGACTTTC.